The source of this T cell receptor beta chain is a study of T cells after yellow fever vaccination. Whole-study results and caveats: Clonotypes found in both CD4 and CD8 compartments made up a small share. Subsequent booster samples again held most clones from primary vaccination (96% CD4, 85% to 90% CD8).

As regards this clonotype: Antigen specificity is unknown.

From the 5' RACE reads, TCRdb called clonotypes with MiXCR, one entry per CDR3 protein. The sample has roughly 500,000 distinct CDR3 sequences, roughly a fifth seen once. The CDR3 contains 15 residues. J gave up 1 base and V 3 bases, and 3 bases lay outside the gene matches. Germline V gene lookup returns CDR1 SQVTM and CDR2 ANQGSEA. The rearrangement joins TRBV29-1 to TRBJ2-1, with TRBD2 matching 10 bases. This receptor was obtained from a man between 25 and 39 years old who received the YFV17D yellow fever vaccine. Specimen: PBMCs, collected 15 days after the yellow fever booster vaccination. The CDR3 reads CSVEISGRSYNEQFF. DNA for the CDR3: TGCAGCGTTGAGATTAGCGGGAGGTCCTACAATGAGCAGTTCTTC.